Presented here are 8 T cell receptor beta chains from one specimen sequenced in a study of shared clonotypes between healthy human individuals. Profiling relied on immunoSEQ multiplex PCR, and the TCRdb table lists in-frame clones only, not all of them. The table records roughly 1,100,000 clones, about 80% of them present only once. The sequenced material came from memory CD4+ T cells sorted from blood. As to subset: CD45RA-negative fraction. Source of these receptors: a young man in good health.

This clone was found a few times. The chain is built from TRBV7-2 and TRBJ2-7; D unclear. The V and J ends lost 4 bases and 2 bases respectively, with 12 bases between them. Germline values: CDR1 SGHTA, CDR2 FQGNSA. The CDR3 length is 14 residues. The CDR3 DNA reads as TGTGCCAGCAGCTCCCCACACCTCCCCTACGAGCAGTACTTC. This translates into CASSSPHLPYEQYF.

CDR3: CAISLRDLADTQYF. The CDR3 DNA reads TGTGCCATCAGTCTCAGGGATCTGGCAGATACGCAGTATTTT. J is TRBJ2-3 and V is TRBV10-3, with D perhaps matching TRBD1 (5 bases). Trimming removed 5 bases from V and 4 bases from J, with 13 bases in between. The CDR3 covers 14 residues. Germline V gene data show CDR1 as ENHRY and CDR2 as SYGVKD.

V is TRBV7-9 and J is TRBJ2-1; D unresolved. Germline CDR1 is SEHNR and CDR2 is FQNEAQ (reference sequence). The CDR3 is made up of 12 amino acids. The ends were cut back, 3 bases at V and 7 bases at J, with 7 bases in the middle. The CDR3 coding sequence is TGTGCCAGCAGCTTTGGGCCAAATGAGCAGTTCTTC. It codes for CASSFGPNEQFF. Combining the CDR3 with reference TRBV7-9 and TRBJ2-1 gives the whole variable domain DTGVSQNPRHKITKRGQNVTFRCDPISEHNRLYWYRQTLGQGPEFLTYFQNEAQLEKSRLLSDRFSAERPKGSFSTLEIQRTEQGDSAMYLCASSFGPNEQFFGPGTRLTVL.

The chain recombines TRBV5-4 with TRBJ1-1, with TRBD1 matching 7 bases. The J segment lost 3 bases and the V segment lost 4 bases, leaving 3 bases of the junction unmatched. CDR1 and CDR2 (germline): SGHNT, YYREEE (reference sequence). The CDR3 has 13 residues. The CDR3 bases are TGTGCCAGCAGCCCCGACAGGGACACTGAAGCTTTCTTT. Translated, it gives CASSPDRDTEAFF.

The rearrangement uses TRBV7-2 and TRBJ2-2; 7 bases align to TRBD2. Germline CDR1 reads SGHTA; CDR2 reads FQGNSA. V shed 0 bases, J shed 6 bases, and the junction held 4 bases outside the gene matches. CDR3 length equals 15 residues. The CDR3 nucleotides are TGTGCCAGCAGCTTAGCGGGAGGGTTACCCGGGGAGCTGTTTTTT. Encoded protein: CASSLAGGLPGELFF.

The chain employs TRBV2 and TRBJ2-3, with 9 bases fitting TRBD2. This CDR3 is 16 amino acids long. Germline CDR1 and CDR2: SNHLY and FYNNEI. Trimming took 5 bases from V and 2 from J; bases not matched to a gene: 8. CDR3 region: CASSFLSGRITDTQYF. DNA of the CDR3: TGTGCCAGCAGTTTTCTGAGCGGGAGGATCACAGATACGCAGTATTTT.

V and J are TRBV4-1 and TRBJ2-3; D is uncertain. This CDR3 has 15 residues. CDR1 and CDR2 from the germline V gene are MGHRA and YSYEKL. V lost 4 bases and J lost 1, with 12 bases in between. DNA for the CDR3: TGCGCCAGCAGCCCCGCCTCCCGGGGCACAGATACGCAGTATTTT. Amino acids: CASSPASRGTDTQYF.

This clone has just a few counts. The chain is built from TRBV5-3 and TRBJ1-3, with unresolved D. TRBV5-3 is labeled an ORF, and its function is uncertain. Trimming shortened V by 4 bases and J by 8 bases, and 7 bases separated the two germline ends. The CDR3 totals 11 residues. The CDR3 DNA reads TGTGCCAGAAGCCCCCGGCACACCATATATTTT. It yields the protein CARSPRHTIYF.